Given below is one T cell receptor beta chain in context. How the authors handled the data: Cell counts per sample came from amplifying reference gene primers. The protocol was immunoSEQ multiplex PCR, while the TCRdb copy is restricted to in-frame clones and leaves out a portion. Clonal size and the V and J genes are those of that table, whereas D and trimming came from the DNA. This table has fewer than 200,000 clones, about 87% appearing once. This specimen belongs to a study of blood T cell repertoires in COVID-19. The wider study: The study drew acute and convalescent COVID-19 samples from the United States, Italy and Spain. PBMCs, B-cell-depleted T cells, or T cells were the source of the cDNA or gDNA that made up the material.

The length of the CDR3 is 13 residues. Germline V gene data show CDR1 as SGHRS and CDR2 as YFSETQ. V dropped 2 bases and J dropped 8 bases, with 11 bases sitting between them. The gene calls are TRBV5-1 and TRBJ2-1; D not resolved. The sequenced material came from peripheral blood. The origin of this receptor is a woman aged 18-29 years who had recovered from COVID-19. The CDR3 loop is CASSFEWAYEQFF. Written as DNA, the CDR3 is TGCGCCAGCAGCTTCGAGTGGGCCTATGAGCAGTTCTTC.